Listed here are 25 T cell receptor beta chains from one sample, sequenced in a study of CD8+ T cells in alopecia areata. Extraction of RNA preceded its reverse transcription into cDNA, which served as the sequencing template. Method: immunoSEQ multiplex PCR; TCRdb's copy keeps in-frame clones and lacks some. This sample has 30,000 to 35,000 clones, with around 59% found just once. Sequenced: NKG2D-high CD8+ T cells sorted from blood. Receptors were obtained from a human donor with alopecia areata.

This clone showed up just a few times. The chain recombines TRBV4-1 with TRBJ2-5, with 7 bases lining up with TRBD1. Germline V gene lookup returns CDR1 MGHRA and CDR2 YSYEKL. Trimming took 5 bases from V and 4 from J; bases not matched to a gene: 7. The CDR3 has 14 amino acids. This chain's CDR3 is CASSVRQGGETQYF. CDR3 nucleotide sequence: TGCGCCAGCAGCGTCCGACAGGGTGGAGAGACCCAGTACTTC.

The chain carries TRBV7-8 and TRBJ1-2; D remains unclear. In germline, CDR1 is SGHVS, CDR2 FQNEAQ. This CDR3 contains 15 residues. Deletions cut 4 bases from V and 1 base from J, with 13 bases between. CDR3 loop: CASSWPSRFNYGYTF. The CDR3 region has the DNA TGTGCCAGCAGCTGGCCCAGCAGATTTAACTATGGCTACACCTTC.

This sequence joins TRBV29-1 and TRBJ1-2, with a possible D match to TRBD1 (6 bases). Per the germline V gene, CDR1 is SQVTM and CDR2 is ANQGSEA. Trimming cost V 6 bases and J 2 bases, with 16 bases left between them. The CDR3 consists of 14 residues. CDR3 DNA sequence: TGCAGCGTACTAACAAGGGGGGGAAACTATGGCTACACCTTC. Protein sequence: CSVLTRGGNYGYTF.

About this clone: The conserved phenylalanine or tryptophan is not found at the CDR3 terminus, so this likely reflects a read error. The chain is built from TRBV5-1 and TRBJ1-1; D uncertain. This CDR3 has 14 amino acids. In germline, CDR1 is SGHRS, CDR2 YFSETQ. The CDR3 spells CASSLAPENTEAFL. The DNA of the CDR3 is TGCGCCAGCAGCTTGGCTCCAGAGAACACTGAGGCTTTCCTT.

V is TRBV5-1 and J is TRBJ2-1; D remains unclear. V was pared by 1 base and J by 5 bases, with 13 bases between. The germline gives CDR1 SGHRS, CDR2 YFSETQ. The CDR3 has 15 amino acids. The CDR3 region is CASSLSRVIDNEQFF. CDR3 sequence (DNA): TGCGCCAGCAGCTTGAGTCGCGTCATCGACAATGAGCAGTTCTTC.

This clone came up once. The CDR3, as DNA: TGTGCCAGCAGCGAACCTAGCGGGCGGAGCTCCTACGAGCAGTACTTC. This gives the protein CASSEPSGRSSYEQYF. The chain links TRBV5-6 to TRBJ2-7; 8 bases match TRBD2. V shed 4 bases, J shed 0 bases, and the junction held 9 bases outside the gene matches. Germline loops: CDR1 SGHDT, CDR2 YYEEEE. This CDR3 comprises 16 residues.

This clone came up a few times. CDR3 protein: CASSLANGAFF. DNA of the CDR3: TGTGCCAGCAGCTTAGCAAACGGAGCTTTCTTT. The chain links TRBV7-9 to TRBJ1-1; D is uncertain. CDR1 and CDR2 (germline): SEHNR, FQNEAQ (reference sequence). Trimming took off 0 bases at V and 10 bases at J, with 6 bases between the two ends. CDR3 length: 11 amino acids.

The chain carries TRBV14 and TRBJ2-7; D possibly corresponds to TRBD1 (5 bases). CDR3 length equals 14 residues. Between the trimmed V and J ends, which lost 3 bases and 2 bases, there was a span of 11 bases. Per germline, CDR1 SGHDN and CDR2 FVKESK. CDR3 in DNA: TGTGCCAGCAGCCATAGGACAAGCCCCTACGAGCAGTACTTC. Translation gives CASSHRTSPYEQYF.

This clone occurred many times. This specimen includes other DNA sequences encoding the same CDR3. J is TRBJ1-2 and V is TRBV7-9, with TRBD1 identical over 7 bases. Looked up from germline, CDR1 is SEHNR and CDR2 is FQNEAQ (reference sequence). This CDR3 region has 14 residues. The trim removed 5 bases at V and 5 bases at J, leaving 8 bases unmatched. In DNA, the CDR3 is TGTGCCAGCAGCCCAGACAGGGAGTATTATGGCTACACCTTC. Translating gives CASSPDREYYGYTF.

The chain has TRBV5-1 and TRBJ1-1; D is ambiguous. Germline V gene data show CDR1 as SGHRS and CDR2 as YFSETQ. The V end lost 0 bases, the J end lost 1 base, and 10 bases lay between the germline ends. The CDR3 has 15 amino acids. The CDR3 loop is CASSLGPGPNTEAFF. The CDR3 DNA reads TGCGCCAGCAGCTTGGGGCCAGGTCCGAACACTGAAGCTTTCTTT.

The chain couples TRBV7-9 to TRBJ2-3; 9 bases match TRBD2. CDR1 is SEHNR and CDR2 is FQNEAQ in the germline V gene (reference sequence). Trimming at V came to 3 bases and at J to 5 bases, leaving 9 bases not matched to a gene. CDR3 length: 16 amino acids. The CDR3 spells CASSFLGLAAVDTQYF. CDR3 DNA: TGTGCCAGCAGCTTTTTGGGACTAGCAGCCGTAGATACGCAGTATTTT.

This clone came up a few times. This chain uses TRBV7-9 with TRBJ2-5; D is perhaps TRBD1 (6 bases). Germline-derived CDR1 and CDR2 are SEHNR and FQNEAQ (reference sequence). Trimming cost V 10 bases and J 4 bases, with 19 bases left between them. The CDR3 spans 14 residues. The CDR3 here is CATQRRTARETQYF. As DNA, the CDR3 is TGTGCCACCCAAAGGCGGACAGCGCGAGAGACCCAGTACTTC.

V and J are TRBV11-2 and TRBJ1-4; D is unresolved. Deletions cut 1 base from V and 5 bases from J, with 8 bases between. The CDR3 loop spans 14 amino acids. CDR1 and CDR2 from the germline V gene are SGHAT and FQNNGV. The CDR3 here is CASSLVGDNEKLFF. The DNA for the CDR3 is TGTGCCAGCAGCTTAGTCGGCGACAATGAAAAACTGTTTTTT.

This clone was detected a few times. V gene TRBV29-1 combines with J gene TRBJ1-2, with D maybe TRBD1 (6 bases). This CDR3 contains 11 residues. Trimming left V 4 bases short and J 7 bases short, with 10 bases between. Germline assignment: CDR1 SQVTM and CDR2 ANQGSEA. The CDR3 loop is CSVGGAFGYTF. The DNA of the CDR3 is TGCAGCGTTGGGGGGGCTTTTGGCTACACCTTC. The variable domain in full, completed from reference TRBV29-1 and TRBJ1-2, reads SAVISQKPSRDICQRGTSLTIQCQVDSQVTMMFWYRQQPGQSLTLIATANQGSEATYESGFVIDKFPISRPNLTFSTLTVSNMSPEDSSIYLCSVGGAFGYTFGSGTRLTVV.

This chain uses TRBV7-6 with TRBJ2-2, with D possibly matching TRBD2 (7 bases). The CDR3 has 14 amino acids. Germline loops: CDR1 SGHVS, CDR2 FNYEAQ. Trimming left V 0 bases short and J 9 bases short, with 11 bases between. Written as DNA, the CDR3 is TGTGCCAGCAGCTTAGCGAGGGGGGGTCGGGAGCTGTTTTTT. It specifies CASSLARGGRELFF.

This chain connects TRBV5-4 to TRBJ2-1; 7 nucleotides match TRBD1. V gave up 4 bases and J gave up 4 bases; unmatched junction bases: 8. Germline V gives CDR1 SGHNT, CDR2 YYREEE (reference sequence). The CDR3 runs 15 residues. CDR3 amino acids: CASSPWTGNYNEQFF. CDR3 coding DNA: TGTGCCAGCAGCCCCTGGACAGGCAATTACAATGAGCAGTTCTTC.

The gene calls are TRBV29-1 and TRBJ2-7, with 9 nucleotides matching TRBD1. V dropped 6 bases and J dropped 2; count of bases not matched to a gene: 5. This CDR3 has 13 amino acids. Germline CDR1 SQVTM, CDR2 ANQGSEA. The CDR3 DNA follows: TGCAGCGTCCCGGGACAGGGAGCCTACGAGCAGTACTTC. This translates into CSVPGQGAYEQYF.

This clone was seen a few times. The V call is TRBV5-1, the J call TRBJ1-5, with 7 bases identical to TRBD1. The CDR3 loop spans 15 amino acids. CDR1 is SGHRS, CDR2 YFSETQ, per germline. The V segment lost 0 bases and the J segment 3 bases; nucleotides outside the gene matches: 3. This chain's CDR3 is CASSLAGQTNQPQHF. The CDR3 DNA is TGCGCCAGCAGCTTGGCGGGACAGACCAATCAGCCCCAGCATTTT.

In its sample, this clone was seen a few times. CDR3 in DNA: TGTGTTTCGGCGGACCCCTACGAGCAGTACTTC. This sequence encodes CVSADPYEQYF. The V and J genes are TRBV28 and TRBJ2-7; no reliable D call. Per germline, CDR1 MDHEN and CDR2 SYDVKM. The CDR3 has 11 amino acids.

J is TRBJ2-7 and V is TRBV28; perhaps TRBD1 as D (6 bases). The CDR3 sequence is 16 residues long. Trimming removed 3 bases at V and 3 bases at J, with 18 bases between. Germline V lookup: CDR1 MDHEN, CDR2 SYDVKM. CDR3 sequence: CASSLESGQLHYEQYF. The CDR3 region has the DNA TGTGCCAGCAGTTTGGAATCCGGACAGCTACACTACGAGCAGTACTTC.

The chain recombines TRBV27 with TRBJ1-2; D remains ambiguous. V gave up 5 bases and J gave up 0 bases, with 13 bases separating them. The V gene's germline CDR1 is MNHEY and CDR2 SMNVEV (reference sequence). This CDR3 is 15 amino acids long. Written as DNA, the CDR3 is TGTGCCAGCAGTCTCAAAACCGCAGCTAACTATGGCTACACCTTC. This codes for CASSLKTAANYGYTF.

The CDR3 DNA reads TGTGCCAGCAGTTCCCCCGGGGGGTTCGACTACGAGCAGTACTTC. Its translation: CASSSPGGFDYEQYF. The chain is built from TRBV27 and TRBJ2-7; 7 nucleotides match TRBD2. The V gene's germline CDR1 is MNHEY and CDR2 SMNVEV (reference sequence). The V and J ends lost 4 bases and 3 bases, in that order; junction bases with no gene match: 9. The CDR3 spans 15 residues.

This clone was seen just once. The rearrangement uses TRBV7-2 and TRBJ2-5, with 11 nucleotides matching TRBD2. With V trimmed by 3 bases and J by 0 bases, 3 bases remained unmatched. The CDR3 covers 16 residues. Germline CDR1 reads SGHTA; CDR2 reads FQGNSA. The CDR3 protein is CASSFLAGGHQETQYF. In nucleotides, the CDR3 is TGTGCCAGCAGCTTCCTAGCGGGAGGCCACCAAGAGACCCAGTACTTC.

V usage is TRBV19 and J usage is TRBJ1-2, with 8 bases lining up with TRBD1. The CDR3 extends over 15 amino acids. Germline V gene data show CDR1 as LNHDA and CDR2 as SQIVND (reference sequence). Unmatched junction bases numbered 9, after V lost 5 bases and J lost 4 bases. The DNA of the CDR3 is TGTGCCAGTAGTTTTGCAGGGGGCGCTGGCTATGGCTACACCTTC. Protein: CASSFAGGAGYGYTF.

CDR3 sequence (DNA): TGCGCCAGCAGCCAATTACACAGGGGACCCAGCACTGAAGCTTTCTTT. It encodes CASSQLHRGPSTEAFF. This chain connects TRBV4-3 to TRBJ1-1, with TRBD1 matching 7 bases. V shed 2 bases, J shed 4 bases, and the junction held 10 bases outside the gene matches. CDR3 size: 16 residues. Germline lookup yields CDR1 LGHNA and CDR2 YSLEER.